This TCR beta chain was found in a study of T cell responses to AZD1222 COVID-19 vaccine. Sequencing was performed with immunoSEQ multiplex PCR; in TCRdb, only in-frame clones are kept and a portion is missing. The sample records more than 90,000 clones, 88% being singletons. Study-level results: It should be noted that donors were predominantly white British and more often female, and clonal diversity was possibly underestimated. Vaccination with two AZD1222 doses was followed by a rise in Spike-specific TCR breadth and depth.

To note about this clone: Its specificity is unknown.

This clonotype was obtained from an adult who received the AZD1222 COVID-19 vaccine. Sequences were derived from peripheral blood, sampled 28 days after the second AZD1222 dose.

CDR3: CAIAGTGHNQPQHF. As DNA, the CDR3 is TGTGCCATAGCCGGGACAGGACACAATCAGCCCCAGCATTTT. The V call is TRBV10-3, the J call TRBJ1-5; 8 bases line up with TRBD1. Germline CDR1 reads ENHRY; CDR2 reads SYGVKD. V lost 9 bases and J lost 3; bases outside the gene matches: 7. The CDR3 runs to 14 residues.